What follows are 8 T cell receptor beta chains derived from one specimen sequenced in a study of blood T cells in healthy people across ages. A J-beta primer mix and a sample-barcoded 5' primer were used in a second PCR of roughly 7 to 12 cycles. MiXCR was run by TCRdb on the 5' RACE reads, yielding one entry per CDR3 protein. The table lists around 800,000 distinct CDR3 sequences, about 59% of them singletons. The sequenced material came from blood. These receptors were collected from a man aged 25 to 45 in good health.

Only one count was recorded for this clonotype. CDR3 in amino acids: CASSLAPAGGLQETQYF. Written as DNA, the CDR3 is TGTGCCAGCAGCTTAGCGCCGGCGGGGGGTCTCCAAGAGACCCAGTACTTC. This chain uses TRBV7-9 with TRBJ2-5, with 8 positions matching TRBD2. With 0 bases clipped from V and 1 base from J, the junction kept 7 bases outside the gene matches. CDR3 length equals 17 residues. Germline V lookup: CDR1 SEHNR, CDR2 FQNEAQ (reference sequence).

This chain joins TRBV6-6 and TRBJ2-3; D is ambiguous. From germline, CDR1 is MNHNY and CDR2 SVGAGI (reference sequence). Trimming removed 7 bases from V and 2 bases from J, with 16 bases in between. The CDR3 spans 15 residues. Here the CDR3 reads CASIRRPGSTDTQYF. In DNA form, the CDR3 reads TGTGCCAGCATTCGGAGACCGGGCTCCACAGATACGCAGTATTTT.

This clonotype appeared a few times. The rearrangement links TRBV7-2 to TRBJ2-2; maybe TRBD2 (5 bases). This CDR3 has 14 amino acids. Germline V gene data show CDR1 as SGHTA and CDR2 as FQGNSA. Trimming removed 1 base at V and 5 bases at J, with 8 bases between. The CDR3 DNA follows: TGTGCCAGCAGCTTAGAATTAGCGACCGGGGAGCTGTTTTTT. Encoded protein: CASSLELATGELFF.

The V and J genes are TRBV9 and TRBJ2-7, with 11 bases fitting TRBD2. CDR1 and CDR2 from the germline V gene are SGDLS and YYNGEE. The J segment lost 6 bases and the V segment lost 7 bases, leaving 6 bases of the junction unmatched. The CDR3 totals 13 residues. CDR3 nucleotide sequence: TGTGCCAGCGGTAGCGGGAGGGCGTCCGAGCAGTACTTC. Encoded protein: CASGSGRASEQYF.

This clonotype was picked up a small number of times. This chain uses TRBV29-1 with TRBJ2-3, with D unresolved. V was clipped by 1 base and J by 2 bases, with 7 bases between them. The CDR3 length is 13 residues. Per the germline V gene, CDR1 is SQVTM and CDR2 is ANQGSEA. CDR3 protein: CSVEVGNTDTQYF. In DNA, the CDR3 is TGCAGCGTTGAAGTTGGAAACACAGATACGCAGTATTTT.

This chain links TRBV9 with TRBJ2-7; D might be TRBD1 (6 bases). The CDR3 consists of 13 residues. V was clipped by 0 bases and J by 5 bases, with 9 bases between them. In germline, CDR1 is SGDLS, CDR2 YYNGEE. DNA for the CDR3: TGTGCCAGCAGCGTAGGGGACAAGGACGAGCAGTACTTC. As protein: CASSVGDKDEQYF.

The chain is built from TRBV29-1 and TRBJ1-2, with TRBD1 matching over 7 bases. Trimming cost V 8 bases and J 7 bases; bases outside gene matches: 10. This CDR3 spans 12 amino acids. Germline CDR1 SQVTM, CDR2 ANQGSEA. CDR3 sequence reads: CSILRTGRGYTF. CDR3 nucleotides: TGCAGCATTCTTCGGACAGGTCGTGGCTACACCTTC.

J is TRBJ2-1 and V is TRBV28, with D perhaps assigned TRBD1 or TRBD2 (5 bases each). The CDR3 has 15 amino acids. Between the trimmed V and J ends, which lost 4 bases and 9 bases, there was a span of 19 bases. Germline-derived CDR1 and CDR2 are MDHEN and SYDVKM. In DNA form, the CDR3 reads TGTGCCAGCAGTTCGGGACGAGCGGAATCGGGTGAGCAGTTCTTC. It yields the protein CASSSGRAESGEQFF.